A selection of T cell receptor beta chains follows, all from one sample in a study of blood T cell repertoires in COVID-19. Using immunoSEQ multiplex PCR, the repertoire was profiled, and TCRdb retains in-frame clones only, with some absent. The sample lists around 290,000 clones; about 89% were seen once. The sample was peripheral blood. The receptors originated from a man in his forties with acute or convalescent COVID-19. The CDR3 runs from the conserved cysteine through the conserved F or W. The order of the fields is J gene, D gene, clone size, V gene, CDR3 protein, CDR3 DNA. The D gene is left open where the match is weak. Rows may omit the clone size; those that give it use once, few, many or a size class.

J: TRBJ1-2; D: NA; size: NA; V: TRBV14; CDR3: CASSPLGPTRGYTF; DNA: TGTGCCAGCAGCCCCCTCGGGCCTACTAGGGGCTACACCTTC
J: TRBJ1-2; D: TRBD1; size: NA; V: TRBV29-1; CDR3: CSVDFGQGGYGYTF; DNA: TGCAGCGTTGACTTCGGACAGGGCGGCTATGGCTACACCTTC
J: TRBJ2-3; D: NA; size: NA; V: TRBV2; CDR3: CAGLRRDTQYF; DNA: TGTGCCGGTCTCAGGAGGGATACGCAGTATTTT
J: TRBJ1-1; D: NA; size: NA; V: TRBV7-9; CDR3: CASSPPAGVNTEAFF; DNA: TGTGCCAGCAGCCCCCCGGCAGGGGTGAACACTGAAGCTTTCTTT
J: TRBJ1-5; D: TRBD1; size: NA; V: TRBV5-8; CDR3: CASSFWTGHQPQHF; DNA: TGTGCCAGCAGCTTCTGGACAGGCCATCAGCCCCAGCATTTT
J: TRBJ1-1; D: NA; size: NA; V: TRBV7-3; CDR3: CASSLTAGRGTEAFF; DNA: TGTGCCAGCAGCTTAACGGCAGGGCGGGGTACTGAAGCTTTCTTT
J: TRBJ2-7; D: NA; size: NA; V: TRBV5-1; CDR3: CASSPSTGNWVSEQYF; DNA: TGCGCCAGCAGCCCCTCTACAGGGAATTGGGTCAGCGAGCAGTACTTC
J: TRBJ1-1; D: NA; size: few; V: TRBV19; CDR3: CASRRQAHTEAFF; DNA: TGTGCCAGTAGACGACAAGCTCACACTGAAGCTTTCTTT
J: TRBJ2-3; D: TRBD2; size: NA; V: TRBV13; CDR3: CASSPRLAEDTDTQYF; DNA: TGTGCCAGCAGCCCTAGACTAGCGGAGGACACAGATACGCAGTATTTT
J: TRBJ2-7; D: TRBD2; size: NA; V: TRBV5-1; CDR3: CASRGTSGGAYEQYF; DNA: TGCGCCAGCAGAGGAACTAGCGGGGGGGCCTACGAGCAGTACTTC
J: TRBJ1-5; D: NA; size: NA; V: TRBV2; CDR3: CASSEQVSNQPQHF; DNA: TGTGCCAGCAGTGAACAGGTTTCCAATCAGCCCCAGCATTTT
J: TRBJ2-7; D: TRBD2; size: NA; V: TRBV7-7; CDR3: CASSLRVAGNEQYF; DNA: TGTGCCAGCAGCTTAAGGGTAGCGGGGAACGAGCAGTACTTC
J: TRBJ1-4; D: NA; size: NA; V: TRBV7-6; CDR3: CASSPFPQGTNEKLFF; DNA: TGTGCCAGCAGCCCCTTCCCCCAGGGAACTAATGAAAAACTGTTTTTT
J: TRBJ2-7; D: NA; size: NA; V: TRBV5-1; CDR3: CASSSVGGYEQYF; DNA: TGCGCCAGCAGCTCAGTAGGGGGTTACGAGCAGTACTTC
J: TRBJ2-3; D: NA; size: NA; V: TRBV2; CDR3: CASIAEPGADTQYF; DNA: TGTGCCAGCATCGCTGAACCCGGGGCAGATACGCAGTATTTT
J: TRBJ2-7; D: TRBD2; size: NA; V: TRBV3-1/TRBV3-2; CDR3: CASSLFGGGKYEQYF; DNA: TGTGCCAGCAGCCTCTTCGGGGGGGGGAAGTACGAGCAGTACTTC
J: TRBJ2-1; D: NA; size: NA; V: TRBV30; CDR3: CAWSFRGSYNEQFF; DNA: TGTGCCTGGAGTTTTCGGGGGTCCTACAATGAGCAGTTCTTC
J: TRBJ1-1; D: TRBD1; size: few; V: TRBV13; CDR3: CASSALGQGGTEAFF; DNA: TGTGCCAGCAGCGCCCTAGGACAGGGGGGAACTGAAGCTTTCTTT
J: TRBJ2-3; D: NA; size: NA; V: TRBV7-3; CDR3: CASSPTRGATATQYF; DNA: TGTGCCAGCAGCCCGACTCGTGGGGCTACGGCTACGCAGTATTTT
J: TRBJ1-2; D: TRBD1; size: NA; V: TRBV5-1; CDR3: CASSVGTGGNYGYTF; DNA: TGCGCCAGCAGCGTTGGGACAGGGGGTAACTATGGCTACACCTTC
J: TRBJ2-7; D: TRBD1; size: few; V: TRBV5-1; CDR3: CASSSTGTGEQYF; DNA: TGCGCCAGCAGTTCTACCGGGACAGGGGAGCAGTACTTC
J: TRBJ1-2; D: NA; size: NA; V: TRBV14; CDR3: CASSQFAGYYGYTF; DNA: TGTGCCAGCAGCCAATTCGCAGGGTACTATGGCTACACCTTC
J: TRBJ1-1; D: NA; size: NA; V: TRBV14; CDR3: CASSQFRGGTEAFF; DNA: TGTGCCAGCAGCCAATTCCGTGGGGGGACTGAAGCTTTCTTT
J: TRBJ1-2; D: NA; size: NA; V: TRBV7-2; CDR3: CASGSQQGLAGYTF; DNA: TGTGCCAGCGGTTCTCAGCAGGGGCTGGCTGGCTACACCTTC
J: TRBJ1-2; D: NA; size: NA; V: TRBV5-1; CDR3: CASSLGGVMANYGYTF; DNA: TGCGCCAGCAGCTTGGGGGGAGTTATGGCTAACTATGGCTACACCTTC
J: TRBJ2-7; D: NA; size: NA; V: TRBV11-2; CDR3: CASSLGAYEQYF; DNA: TGTGCCAGCAGCTTAGGAGCCTACGAGCAGTACTTC
J: TRBJ1-1; D: NA; size: NA; V: TRBV29-1; CDR3: CSAATGYAEAFF; DNA: TGCAGCGCCGCTACAGGGTACGCTGAAGCTTTCTTT
J: TRBJ1-4; D: NA; size: NA; V: TRBV5-6; CDR3: CASSPRASFREKLFF; DNA: TGTGCCAGCAGCCCGCGGGCGTCCTTTAGAGAAAAACTGTTTTTT
J: TRBJ2-1; D: TRBD2; size: NA; V: TRBV7-9; CDR3: CASSYEGLADNEQFF; DNA: TGTGCCAGCAGCTACGAGGGACTAGCGGACAATGAGCAGTTCTTC
J: TRBJ2-6; D: TRBD1; size: few; V: TRBV9; CDR3: CASSVVGTTGISGANVLTF; DNA: TGTGCCAGCAGCGTAGTGGGTACGACAGGGATCTCTGGGGCCAACGTCCTGACTTTC
J: TRBJ1-2; D: NA; size: NA; V: TRBV5-1; CDR3: CASSRDRNIGYTF; DNA: TGCGCCAGCAGCCGTGACAGGAACATTGGCTACACCTTC
J: TRBJ1-2; D: TRBD1; size: NA; V: TRBV6-5; CDR3: CASNRQGQGNYGYTF; DNA: TGTGCCAGCAATAGGCAGGGACAGGGAAACTATGGCTACACCTTC
J: TRBJ2-7; D: NA; size: NA; V: TRBV4-1; CDR3: CASSRGSEQYF; DNA: TGCGCCAGCAGCCGAGGATCCGAGCAGTACTTC
J: TRBJ2-3; D: NA; size: NA; V: TRBV3-1/TRBV3-2; CDR3: CASSQDVSPDTQYF; DNA: TGTGCCAGCAGCCAAGATGTCTCTCCAGATACGCAGTATTTT
J: TRBJ2-7; D: TRBD1; size: NA; V: TRBV30; CDR3: CAWSEPGQGHEQYF; DNA: TGTGCCTGGAGTGAGCCGGGACAGGGCCACGAGCAGTACTTC
J: TRBJ2-1; D: TRBD1; size: NA; V: TRBV5-1; CDR3: CASSNPTGTNEQFF; DNA: TGCGCCAGCAGCAACCCGACAGGGACAAATGAGCAGTTCTTC
J: TRBJ2-7; D: NA; size: once; V: TRBV7-2; CDR3: CASSLKTGTSYEQYF; DNA: TGTGCCAGCAGCCTAAAGACAGGCACCTCCTACGAGCAGTACTTC
J: TRBJ2-2; D: NA; size: once; V: TRBV7-3; CDR3: CASSLSVTGELFF; DNA: TGTGCCAGCAGCTTATCGGTTACCGGGGAGCTGTTTTTT